This T cell receptor beta chain was documented in a study of T cell responses to AZD1222 COVID-19 vaccine. General study findings and limits: Females made up more of the donors, who were largely white British, and clonal diversity may have come out too low. Only after the peak T cell response were repertoires sampled.

Sequencing was performed with immunoSEQ multiplex PCR; in TCRdb, only in-frame clones are kept and a portion is missing. Seen here are 140,000 to 150,000 clones, 75% to 90% observed once, and the top ten hold about 4%. The CDR3 has 12 residues. Germline values: CDR1 SGHRS, CDR2 YFSETQ. V lost 3 bases and J 6 bases, leaving 10 bases between the germline ends. Judged by abundance, this clone is large. No antigen is known for it. The chain is built from TRBV5-1 and TRBJ2-7; no clear D gene. The clonotype was recovered from an adult in good health. The sequencing used peripheral blood, collected on day 0 of MenACWY control vaccination. For the CDR3, the DNA is TGCGCCAGCAGCTCCATTGGGATCGAGCAGTACTTC. Translating it yields CASSSIGIEQYF.